Shown below are 5 T cell receptor beta chains from a single sample sequenced in a study of Ad26.COV2.S vaccination and SARS-CoV-2 variants. The sample's treatment: some 20 received Ad26.COV2.S at low or high dose, single or two shots; roughly 5 received placebo; per-sample allocation not given. Day 63 after the first vaccine or placebo injection was the time point for sampling. Libraries were prepared by immunoSEQ multiplex PCR; TCRdb keeps only in-frame clonotypes and omits some of them. The table records approximately 500,000 clones, roughly 87% of them present only once. The material was peripheral blood, obtained in a trial of Ad26.COV2.S vaccine versus placebo. These receptors all stem from a person aged 18-60 years who received the Ad26.COV2.S COVID-19 vaccine or a placebo.

The rearrangement joins TRBV28 to TRBJ2-1, with 13 nucleotides matching TRBD2. There are 19 residues in the CDR3. Germline assignment: CDR1 MDHEN and CDR2 SYDVKM. Trimming removed 4 bases from V and 4 bases from J; junction bases left unmatched: 13. The CDR3 bases are TGTGCCAGCAGTTCAGACGGGACTAGCGGGATTCAAAATTACAATGAGCAGTTCTTC. Encoded protein: CASSSDGTSGIQNYNEQFF.

The rearrangement uses TRBV6-6 and TRBJ2-1; maybe TRBD1 (5 bases). In germline, CDR1 is MNHNY, CDR2 SVGAGI (reference sequence). The CDR3 totals 12 residues. V lost 0 bases and J lost 10, with 7 bases in between. The CDR3 sequence: CASSYSYREQFF. The DNA of the CDR3 is TGTGCCAGCAGTTACTCGTACAGGGAGCAGTTCTTC.

This sequence joins TRBV5-1 and TRBJ1-4; tentative D call: TRBD1 (5 bases). In germline, CDR1 is SGHRS, CDR2 YFSETQ. The V and J ends lost 3 bases and 5 bases respectively, with 14 bases between them. The CDR3 is 15 residues long. The CDR3 nucleotides read TGCGCCAGCAGCTGGTCGGGGAGGGGAAATGAAAAACTGTTTTTT. Its protein is CASSWSGRGNEKLFF.

Concerning this clone: Additional DNA sequences in this sample encode the identical CDR3. The chain joins TRBV28 to TRBJ2-7; D gene uncertain. The V and J ends lost 3 bases and 4 bases respectively, with 7 bases between them. Germline V CDR1 and CDR2: MDHEN, SYDVKM. The CDR3 has 12 amino acids. CDR3 nucleotide sequence: TGTGCCAGCAGTTTGGCGTCGTACGAGCAGTACTTC. Protein product: CASSLASYEQYF.

CDR3 sequence (DNA): TGTGCCAGCAGTTCGCCCAGGGGGCGGGATGAGCAGTTCTTC. Encoded protein: CASSSPRGRDEQFF. The chain employs TRBV6-5 and TRBJ2-1, with 8 nucleotides matching TRBD1. Germline V CDR1 and CDR2: MNHEY, SVGAGI. Losses at the gene ends were 4 bases for V and 8 bases for J; bases not matched to a gene: 7. The CDR3 runs to 14 residues.